The clone carrying this T cell receptor (beta chain) was counted only a few times. These data belong to a study of early T cells in non-severe SARS-CoV-2 infection. Individual cDNA molecules received unique molecular identifiers during library preparation. TCRdb processed the 5' RACE reads anew with MiXCR; each CDR3 protein has one entry. The table lists about 80,000 distinct CDR3 sequences, 4.5% to 6% of them singletons. The germline V and J ends were trimmed by 0 bases and 4 bases, with 3 bases remaining between them. The CDR3 has 11 amino acids. Germline values: CDR1 DFQATT, CDR2 SNEGSKA (reference sequence).

The chain combines TRBV20-1 with TRBJ1-1; unclear D gene. This clonotype was obtained from an adult who was a healthcare worker with PCR-confirmed SARS-CoV-2 infection or an uninfected control (not recorded which). Sequencing used whole blood, obtained at baseline. The CDR3 region has the DNA TGCAGTGCTAGAGAACCCACTGAAGCTTTCTTT. Translating gives CSAREPTEAFF.